This TCR beta chain came from a study of post-analysis software for immune sequencing data. Study-wide findings and caveats: Compared with controls, patients had more of roughly five TRBV segments, including TRBV5-6, TRBV5-1 and TRBV20-1. Compared with controls, patients showed significantly lower normalized Chao1 diversity. Those samples that were prepared in the same batch co-clustered strongly by F measure.

As regards this clonotype: The antigen remains unidentified. A much bigger clone sits one base away, suggesting this may be a read error.

Unique-molecular-identifier-tagged TCR beta cDNA libraries were used. T cells numbering 1 to 10 million yielded approximately 500,000 cDNA molecules. TCRdb itself ran the PCR reads through MiXCR, one entry per CDR3 protein. The sample holds hundreds of thousands of distinct CDR3 sequences, 30% seen once. Trimming left V 4 bases short and J 3 bases short, with 10 bases between. This CDR3 region has 14 residues. CDR1 and CDR2 from the germline V gene are MDHEN and SYDVKM. The sample taken for sequencing was blood. The chain joins TRBV28 to TRBJ2-1; D possibly corresponds to TRBD2 (5 bases). This TCR derives from a girl between 5 and 17 years old with multiple sclerosis. Here the CDR3 reads CASSWTGNYNEQFF. DNA for the CDR3: TGTGCCAGCAGTTGGACGGGGAACTACAATGAGCAGTTCTTC.